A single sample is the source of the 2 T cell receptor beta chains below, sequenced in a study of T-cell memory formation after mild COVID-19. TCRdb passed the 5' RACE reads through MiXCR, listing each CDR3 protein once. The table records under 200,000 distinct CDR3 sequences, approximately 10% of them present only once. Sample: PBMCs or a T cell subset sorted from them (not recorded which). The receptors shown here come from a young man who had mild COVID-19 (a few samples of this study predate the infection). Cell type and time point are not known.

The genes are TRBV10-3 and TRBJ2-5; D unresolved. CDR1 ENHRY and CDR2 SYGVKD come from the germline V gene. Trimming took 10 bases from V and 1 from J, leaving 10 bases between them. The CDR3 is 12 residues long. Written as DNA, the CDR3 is TGTGCCACCCGCCGGGCCCAAGAGACCCAGTACTTC. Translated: CATRRAQETQYF.

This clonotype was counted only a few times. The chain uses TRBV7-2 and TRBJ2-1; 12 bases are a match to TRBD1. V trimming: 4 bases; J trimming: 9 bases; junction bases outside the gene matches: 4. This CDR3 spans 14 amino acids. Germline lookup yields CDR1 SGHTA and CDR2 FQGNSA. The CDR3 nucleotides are TGTGCCAGCAGCTGGGACAGGGGGCTGGTTGAGCAGTTCTTC. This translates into CASSWDRGLVEQFF.